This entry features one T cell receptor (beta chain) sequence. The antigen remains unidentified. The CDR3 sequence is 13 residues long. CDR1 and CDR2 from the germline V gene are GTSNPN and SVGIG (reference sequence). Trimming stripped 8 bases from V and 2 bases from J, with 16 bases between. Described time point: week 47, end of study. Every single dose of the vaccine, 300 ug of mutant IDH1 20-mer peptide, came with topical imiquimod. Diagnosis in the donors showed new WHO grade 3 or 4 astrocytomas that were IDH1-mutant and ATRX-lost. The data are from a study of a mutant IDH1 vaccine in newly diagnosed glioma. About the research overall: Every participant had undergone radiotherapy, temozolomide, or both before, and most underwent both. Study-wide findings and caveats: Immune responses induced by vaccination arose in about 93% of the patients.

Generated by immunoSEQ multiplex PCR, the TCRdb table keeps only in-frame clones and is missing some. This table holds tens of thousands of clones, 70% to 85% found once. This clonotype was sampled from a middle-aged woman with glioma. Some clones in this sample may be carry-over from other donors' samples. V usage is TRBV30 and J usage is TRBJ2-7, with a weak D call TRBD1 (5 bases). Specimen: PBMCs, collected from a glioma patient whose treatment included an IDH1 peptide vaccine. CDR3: CAPSFGHTYEQYF. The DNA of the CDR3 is TGTGCCCCGAGTTTCGGACACACCTACGAGCAGTACTTC.